The next 8 T cell receptor beta chains were all read from a single sample in a study of blood T cell repertoires in COVID-19 (TCRdb year 2020). Library preparation used the immunoSEQ multiplex PCR assay. TCRdb mirrors the immuneACCESS table, restricted to in-frame sequences. Some clones are absent from its copies; in checked studies, under half trace to an unresolved V gene, and the reason for the others is unknown. Counted in this sample were 140,000 or so clones; about 87% of them appeared once. The ten largest clones add up to approximately 2.5% of the sample. The sequenced sample consisted of peripheral blood. These receptors were collected from a human donor with COVID-19, enrolled during active disease. The donor label of this sample is uncertain.

This chain connects TRBV2 to TRBJ1-3, with D unclear. Deletions cut 4 bases from V and 4 bases from J, with 11 bases between. Germline values: CDR1 SNHLY, CDR2 FYNNEI. The CDR3 sequence is 14 residues long. CDR3 DNA sequence: TGTGCCAGCAGTGGTCCGGGTTGGGGAAACACCATATATTTT. Translation gives CASSGPGWGNTIYF.

This chain links TRBV5-1 with TRBJ1-1; TRBD1 agrees at 7 bases. Looked up from germline, CDR1 is SGHRS and CDR2 is YFSETQ. V lost 0 bases and J lost 5; bases outside the gene matches: 10. The CDR3 totals 16 residues. The CDR3 here is CASSLDPGGWETEAFF. In DNA, the CDR3 is TGCGCCAGCAGCTTGGATCCAGGGGGTTGGGAGACTGAAGCTTTCTTT.

J is TRBJ1-6 and V is TRBV14, with D hard to call. The V gene lost 4 bases and the J gene lost 9 bases, with 7 bases spanning the gap. The V gene's germline CDR1 is SGHDN and CDR2 FVKESK. The CDR3 loop spans 12 amino acids. CDR3 sequence (DNA): TGTGCCAGCAGCCGCCGCGGTTCACCCCTCCACTTT. Translation: CASSRRGSPLHF.

This clone was picked up one time. The V and J genes are TRBV5-1 and TRBJ1-1, with TRBD1 matching over 9 bases. The V gene's germline CDR1 is SGHRS and CDR2 YFSETQ. CDR3 length equals 16 residues. The trim removed 1 base at V and 10 bases at J, leaving 14 bases unmatched. The CDR3 here is CASSLWGDREGPGAFF. CDR3 DNA sequence: TGCGCCAGCAGCTTGTGGGGGGACAGGGAGGGACCGGGAGCTTTCTTT.

CDR3 amino acids: CSVEWSFGYTF. Here the CDR3 DNA reads TGCAGCGTTGAATGGAGTTTCGGCTACACCTTC. This chain connects TRBV29-1 to TRBJ1-2; D unresolved. The V gene lost 2 bases and the J gene lost 8 bases, with 9 bases spanning the gap. CDR3 length equals 11 residues. The germline CDR1 and CDR2 sequences are SQVTM and ANQGSEA. Together with reference TRBV29-1 and TRBJ1-2, the CDR3 gives the full variable domain: SAVISQKPSRDICQRGTSLTIQCQVDSQVTMMFWYRQQPGQSLTLIATANQGSEATYESGFVIDKFPISRPNLTFSTLTVSNMSPEDSSIYLCSVEWSFGYTFGSGTRLTVV.

V is TRBV7-9 and J is TRBJ1-3; D might be TRBD1 (5 bases). The CDR3 runs 16 residues. V lost 1 base to trimming and J lost 0 bases, with 10 bases between them. Germline CDR1 and CDR2: SEHNR and FQNEAQ (reference sequence). The DNA for the CDR3 is TGTGCCAGCAGCTTAGGACAGAGCATCTCTGGAAACACCATATATTTT. It codes for CASSLGQSISGNTIYF.

The chain uses TRBV10-2 and TRBJ1-2; 8 bases fit TRBD1. The CDR3 contains 14 residues. Losses at the gene ends were 4 bases for V and 8 bases for J; bases not matched to a gene: 9. In germline, CDR1 is WSHSY, CDR2 SAAADI. The CDR3 DNA sequence: TGCGCCAGCAGTGTGGCCCAGGGGGCTGGAGGCTACACCTTC. It yields the protein CASSVAQGAGGYTF.

This sequence joins TRBV2 and TRBJ1-1, with D possibly matching TRBD1 (6 bases). The germline V gene encodes CDR1 SNHLY and CDR2 FYNNEI. This CDR3 comprises 12 residues. Trimming stripped 8 bases from V and 3 bases from J, with 10 bases between. CDR3 region: CASGRTDTEAFF. The CDR3 nucleotides read TGTGCCAGCGGCAGGACAGACACTGAAGCTTTCTTT.